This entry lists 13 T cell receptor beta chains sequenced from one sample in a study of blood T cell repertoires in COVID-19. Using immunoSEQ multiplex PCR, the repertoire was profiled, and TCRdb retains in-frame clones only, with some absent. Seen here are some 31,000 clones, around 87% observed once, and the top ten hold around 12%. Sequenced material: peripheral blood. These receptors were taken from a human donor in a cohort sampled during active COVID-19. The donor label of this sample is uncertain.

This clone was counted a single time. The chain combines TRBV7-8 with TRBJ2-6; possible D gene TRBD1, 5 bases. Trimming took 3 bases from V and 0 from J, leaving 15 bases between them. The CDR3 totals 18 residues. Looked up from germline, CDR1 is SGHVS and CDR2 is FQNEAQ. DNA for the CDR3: TGTGCCAGCAGCTTTACAGGCTTAGACTTCTCTGGGGCCAACGTCCTGACTTTC. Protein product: CASSFTGLDFSGANVLTF.

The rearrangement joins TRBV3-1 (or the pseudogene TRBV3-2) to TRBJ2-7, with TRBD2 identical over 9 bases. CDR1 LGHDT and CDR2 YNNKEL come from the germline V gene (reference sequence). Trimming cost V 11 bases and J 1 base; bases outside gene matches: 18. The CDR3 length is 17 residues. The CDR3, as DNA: TGTGCCTCTCCGGGAGGGACAAGGACTAGCGCTTCCTACGAGCAGTACTTC. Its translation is CASPGGTRTSASYEQYF.

The CDR3, as DNA: TGCGCCAGCAGCCAAGAGGACAGGGTCCCCTTTAGTGAGCAGTTCTTC. Its translation: CASSQEDRVPFSEQFF. The gene calls are TRBV4-1 and TRBJ2-1; 8 bases line up with TRBD1. Germline V gene data show CDR1 as MGHRA and CDR2 as YSYEKL. With 0 bases clipped from V and 9 bases from J, the junction kept 10 bases outside the gene matches. CDR3 size: 16 residues.

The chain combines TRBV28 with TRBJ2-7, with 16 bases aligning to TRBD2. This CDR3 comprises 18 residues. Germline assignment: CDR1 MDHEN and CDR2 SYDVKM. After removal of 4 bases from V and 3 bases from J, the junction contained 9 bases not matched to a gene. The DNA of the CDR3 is TGTGCCAGCAGTTCCCCGGGACTAGCGGGAGGGCCTCGCTACGAGCAGTACTTC. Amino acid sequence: CASSSPGLAGGPRYEQYF.

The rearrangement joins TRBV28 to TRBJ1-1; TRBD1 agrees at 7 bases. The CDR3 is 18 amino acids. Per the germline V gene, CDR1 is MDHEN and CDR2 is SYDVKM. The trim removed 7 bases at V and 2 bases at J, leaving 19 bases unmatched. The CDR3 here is CASKGLTTGKVKNTEAFF. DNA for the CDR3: TGTGCCAGCAAGGGTTTAACGACAGGGAAGGTAAAAAACACTGAAGCTTTCTTT.

CDR3 protein: CASSLTTGVEKLFF. The CDR3 coding sequence is TGTGCCAGCAGCTTAACAACAGGGGTCGAAAAACTGTTTTTT. The V gene is TRBV7-9, the J gene TRBJ1-4; 7 bases fit TRBD1. CDR1 is SEHNR and CDR2 is FQNEAQ in the germline V gene (reference sequence). The CDR3 covers 14 residues. Losses at the gene ends were 2 bases for V and 8 bases for J; bases not matched to a gene: 5.

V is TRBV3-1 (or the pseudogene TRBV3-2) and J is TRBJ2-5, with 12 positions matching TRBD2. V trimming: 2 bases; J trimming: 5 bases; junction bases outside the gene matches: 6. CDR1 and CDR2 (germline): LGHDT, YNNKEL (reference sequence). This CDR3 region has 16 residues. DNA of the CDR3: TGTGCCAGCAGCCAACAGACTAGCGGGAGAGGGGAGACCCAGTACTTC. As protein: CASSQQTSGRGETQYF.

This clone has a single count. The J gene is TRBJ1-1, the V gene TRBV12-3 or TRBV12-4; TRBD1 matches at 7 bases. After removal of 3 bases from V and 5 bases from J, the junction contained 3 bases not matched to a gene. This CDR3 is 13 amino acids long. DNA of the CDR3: TGTGCCAGCAGTTTGACAGGGAAGACTGAAGCTTTCTTT. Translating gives CASSLTGKTEAFF.

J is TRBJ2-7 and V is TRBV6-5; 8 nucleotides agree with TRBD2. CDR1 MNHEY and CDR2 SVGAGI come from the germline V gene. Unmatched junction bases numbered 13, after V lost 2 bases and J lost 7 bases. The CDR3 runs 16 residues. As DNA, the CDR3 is TGTGCCAGCAGTTACGGTCGGGGGGGAGTGAGGGTAGAGCAGTACTTC. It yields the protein CASSYGRGGVRVEQYF.

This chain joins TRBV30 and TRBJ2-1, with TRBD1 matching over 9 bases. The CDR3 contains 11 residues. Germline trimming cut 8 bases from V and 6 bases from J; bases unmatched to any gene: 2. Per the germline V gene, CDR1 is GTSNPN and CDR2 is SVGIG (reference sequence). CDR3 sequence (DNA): TGTGCCGGGACAGGGTTCAATGAGCAGTTCTTC. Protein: CAGTGFNEQFF.

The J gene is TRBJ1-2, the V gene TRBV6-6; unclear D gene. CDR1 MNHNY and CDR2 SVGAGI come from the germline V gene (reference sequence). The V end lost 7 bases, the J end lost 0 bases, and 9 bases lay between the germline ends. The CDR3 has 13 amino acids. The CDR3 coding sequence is TGTGCCAGCAAGGACGGGGCTAACTATGGCTACACCTTC. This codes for CASKDGANYGYTF.

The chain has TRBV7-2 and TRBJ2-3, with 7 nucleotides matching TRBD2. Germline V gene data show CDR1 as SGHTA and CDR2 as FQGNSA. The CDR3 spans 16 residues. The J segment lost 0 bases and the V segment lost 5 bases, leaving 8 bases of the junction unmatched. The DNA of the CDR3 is TGTGCCAGCAGCCCAAGAGGAGCGGGAAGCACAGATACGCAGTATTTT. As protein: CASSPRGAGSTDTQYF.

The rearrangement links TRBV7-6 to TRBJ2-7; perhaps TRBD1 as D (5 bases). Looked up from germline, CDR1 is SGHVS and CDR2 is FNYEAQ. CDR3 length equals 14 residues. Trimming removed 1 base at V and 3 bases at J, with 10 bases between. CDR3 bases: TGTGCCAGCAGCTTAGATCTGACAGACTACGAGCAGTACTTC. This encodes CASSLDLTDYEQYF.